A single sample gave rise to the 18 T cell receptor beta chains below, sequenced in a study of T cells in Graves' hyperthyroidism and ophthalmopathy. TCR beta CDR3 region amplification was performed from RNA transcripts. In the first-round RT-PCR of the TCR CDR3, the HTBI primer set was used. TCRdb independently ran MiXCR on the multiplex PCR reads; one entry per CDR3 protein. The sample comprises around 420,000 distinct CDR3 sequences, roughly 14% of which are singletons, and 7.5% to 8% rests with the top ten. The sequencing input was blood. The receptors derive from a woman aged 18 to 35 with Graves' hyperthyroidism.

The chain carries TRBV7-9 and TRBJ1-2; 10 bases agree with TRBD1. The germline V gene encodes CDR1 SEHNR and CDR2 FQNEAQ (reference sequence). V lost 3 bases, J lost 8 bases, and 6 bases stayed unmatched. This CDR3 spans 14 amino acids. The CDR3 coding sequence is TGTGCCAGCAGCTTTGGGACAGGGGCGCGAGGCTACACCTTC. This translates into CASSFGTGARGYTF.

The V call is TRBV6-1, the J call TRBJ1-5; D gene unclear. The CDR3 is 14 amino acids. The V and J ends lost 5 bases and 5 bases respectively, with 13 bases between them. Germline CDR1 reads MNHNS; CDR2 reads SASEGT. CDR3 in DNA: TGTGCCAGCAGTCAAGGTCCGCATGATCAGCCCCAGCATTTT. Its protein is CASSQGPHDQPQHF.

There are a few counts of this clonotype. The chain recombines TRBV10-3 with TRBJ2-2; 8 bases fit TRBD2. J lost 5 bases, V lost 2 bases, and 4 bases had no gene match. CDR3 length: 15 amino acids. The germline V gene encodes CDR1 ENHRY and CDR2 SYGVKD. Written as DNA, the CDR3 is TGTGCCATCAGTGAGCTAGCGGGTATTACCGGGGAGCTGTTTTTT. Protein product: CAISELAGITGELFF.

This clonotype was counted at least ten times. V and J are TRBV2 and TRBJ2-3; D is undetermined. The ends were cut back, 6 bases at V and 3 bases at J, with 10 bases in the middle. The CDR3 contains 13 residues. Per the germline V gene, CDR1 is SNHLY and CDR2 is FYNNEI. The CDR3 region is CASRWQETDTQYF. In DNA, the CDR3 is TGTGCCAGCAGGTGGCAGGAGACAGATACGCAGTATTTT.

This clonotype occurred a few times. Sequence at one end of the junction differs from germline and may be a read error. This CDR3 reads CSARLGAGKLVF. As DNA, the CDR3 is TGCAGTGCTAGGCTGGGGGCCGGGAAACTGGTTTTT. The gene calls are TRBV20-1 and TRBJ2-2; tentatively, D is TRBD1 (6 bases). The CDR3 spans 12 residues. Germline V lookup: CDR1 DFQATT, CDR2 SNEGSKA (reference sequence).

This clonotype was seen at least ten times. V gene TRBV11-3 combines with J gene TRBJ2-7; 8 bases align to TRBD2. The V segment lost 7 bases and the J segment 3 bases; nucleotides outside the gene matches: 8. The CDR3 is made up of 14 amino acids. In germline, CDR1 is SGHNT, CDR2 YENEEA. The CDR3 is CASTTGLAGYEQYF. CDR3 sequence (DNA): TGTGCCAGCACCACCGGACTAGCCGGCTACGAGCAGTACTTC.

The chain carries TRBV4-1 and TRBJ2-7, with 10 bases aligning to TRBD2. Germline CDR1 is MGHRA and CDR2 is YSYEKL. There are 20 residues in the CDR3. Trimming cost V 2 bases and J 2 bases; bases outside gene matches: 18. The CDR3 is CASSQNGAGGSSLRAYEQYF. For the CDR3, the DNA is TGCGCCAGCAGCCAAAATGGAGCGGGAGGGTCCAGCCTCCGCGCCTACGAGCAGTACTTC.

This clonotype occurred a few times. The V and J genes are TRBV20-1 and TRBJ2-1; TRBD2 aligns across 8 bases. V shed 3 bases and J 0 bases; nucleotides not matched to a gene: 7. The germline V gene encodes CDR1 DFQATT and CDR2 SNEGSKA (reference sequence). The CDR3 length is 16 residues. CDR3 loop: CSASGRERPSYNEQFF. CDR3 sequence (DNA): TGCAGTGCTAGCGGGAGGGAGCGGCCCTCCTACAATGAGCAGTTCTTC.

This clonotype was picked up many times. The chain couples TRBV2 to TRBJ2-7, with D maybe TRBD1 (6 bases). This CDR3 comprises 15 residues. Germline V gives CDR1 SNHLY, CDR2 FYNNEI. V was trimmed by 7 bases and J by 2 bases, leaving 18 bases between them. This CDR3 reads CASIGVGQLTYEQYF. The CDR3, as DNA: TGTGCCAGCATCGGTGTTGGACAGCTAACCTACGAGCAGTACTTC.

This clonotype was observed at least ten times. V is TRBV30 and J is TRBJ1-2, with 7 bases that match TRBD1. The CDR3 has 12 amino acids. J was trimmed by 2 bases and V by 6 bases; bases with no gene match: 3. Germline V gene data show CDR1 as GTSNPN and CDR2 as SVGIG (reference sequence). CDR3 sequence reads: CACGQENYGYTF. In DNA, the CDR3 is TGTGCCTGCGGACAGGAAAACTATGGCTACACCTTC.

In its sample, this clonotype was seen many times. This sequence joins TRBV6-1 and TRBJ2-5; TRBD1 aligns across 7 bases. Germline V gene data show CDR1 as MNHNS and CDR2 as SASEGT. The ends lost 5 bases at V and 6 bases at J; junction bases unmatched: 9. This CDR3 region has 14 residues. CDR3 region: CASSSRTGRKTQYF. CDR3 nucleotide sequence: TGTGCCAGCAGTTCCAGGACAGGTCGGAAGACCCAGTACTTC.

This clonotype was found many times. The gene calls are TRBV20-1 and TRBJ2-2; no definite D call. Germline V lookup: CDR1 DFQATT, CDR2 SNEGSKA (reference sequence). The V end lost 1 base, the J end lost 3 bases, and 9 bases lay between the germline ends. The CDR3 spans 14 residues. The CDR3 DNA follows: TGCAGTGCTAGAGGGGTTTCGGACACCGGGGAGCTGTTTTTT. This encodes CSARGVSDTGELFF.

Details on this clonotype: A single base separates this from a much larger clone, so it may be a read error. The chain uses TRBV29-1 and TRBJ1-5; D is ambiguous. Germline V CDR1 and CDR2: SQVTM, ANQGSEA. This CDR3 comprises 13 residues. CDR3 protein: CGVGEGFGQPQHF. DNA of the CDR3: TGCGGCGTTGGGGAGGGCTTCGGTCAGCCCCAGCATTTT.

This clonotype has at least ten counts. The CDR3 is CASSYRSGSSYNEQFF. The CDR3, as DNA: TGTGCCAGCAGTTACCGTAGCGGGAGCTCCTACAATGAGCAGTTCTTC. V and J are TRBV6-1 and TRBJ2-1, with TRBD2 matching over 9 bases. Germline V gene lookup returns CDR1 MNHNS and CDR2 SASEGT. The CDR3 has 16 amino acids. V shed 5 bases, J shed 0 bases, and the junction held 5 bases outside the gene matches.

This clonotype was counted only a few times. The chain combines TRBV7-9 with TRBJ1-4, with TRBD1 as a possible D gene (5 bases). CDR3 size: 20 residues. Per germline, CDR1 SEHNR and CDR2 FQNEAQ (reference sequence). V lost 2 bases and J 5 bases, leaving 27 bases between the germline ends. This CDR3 reads CASSLNGGHPKILLNEKLFF. The CDR3 coding sequence is TGTGCCAGCAGCTTAAATGGCGGACACCCAAAGATACTTTTGAATGAAAAACTGTTTTTT.

V is TRBV6-1 and J is TRBJ2-3; D is undetermined. The V end was cut by 2 bases, the J end by 5 bases, with 17 bases between. Germline V lookup: CDR1 MNHNS, CDR2 SASEGT. The CDR3 is 16 residues long. CDR3 in amino acids: CASSESWTSVVDTQYF. Written as DNA, the CDR3 is TGTGCCAGCAGTGAATCGTGGACCTCTGTTGTAGATACGCAGTATTTT.

At least ten counts were recorded for this clonotype. A read error may account for a junction end that differs from germline. The J gene is TRBJ1-1, the V gene TRBV5-4; D may be TRBD1 (6 bases). The CDR3 runs to 14 residues. In germline, CDR1 is SGHNT, CDR2 YYREEE (reference sequence). The CDR3 DNA sequence: TGCGCCAGCAGCTTTGGACAGCTGAACACTGAAGCTTTCTTT. Protein product: CASSFGQLNTEAFF.

In this sample, this clonotype turned up many times. V is TRBV12-3 or TRBV12-4 and J is TRBJ2-5; 9 bases fit TRBD2. The V segment lost 3 bases and the J segment 1 base; nucleotides outside the gene matches: 6. The CDR3 extends over 16 amino acids. The CDR3 here is CASSLGASGVQETQYF. The CDR3 DNA sequence: TGTGCCAGCAGTTTGGGGGCTAGCGGGGTCCAAGAGACCCAGTACTTC.